The 9 T cell receptor beta chains below come from one sample, sequenced in a study of vaccination effects on CD4 cells after COVID-19. Isolating CD4+ T cells followed more than 9 days of culture. These receptors are not linked to any known antigen. Generated by immunoSEQ multiplex PCR, the TCRdb table keeps only in-frame clones and is missing some. The sample holds about 45,000 clones, roughly 80% seen once. Source: CD4+ T cells from PBMCs cultured without peptide, taken before COVID-19 vaccination. All receptors come from a human donor who had a prior SARS-CoV-2 infection.

V and J are TRBV4-2 and TRBJ2-2, with 10 nucleotides matching TRBD2. The V gene's germline CDR1 is LGHNA and CDR2 YNFKEQ. Trimming removed 0 bases from V and 7 bases from J; junction bases left unmatched: 8. The CDR3 is 17 residues long. CDR3 sequence (DNA): TGTGCCAGCAGCCAAGATCTTGCAGGACTAGCGGACGGGGAGCTGTTTTTT. As protein: CASSQDLAGLADGELFF.

Only a few counts were recorded for this clone. V gene TRBV3-1 (or the pseudogene TRBV3-2) combines with J gene TRBJ1-3; weak D call: TRBD1 (5 bases). The CDR3 length is 12 residues. In germline, CDR1 is LGHDT, CDR2 YNNKEL (reference sequence). V was shortened by 3 bases and J by 8 bases, with 8 bases between the two germline ends. DNA of the CDR3: TGTGCCAGCAGCCAGCTGGGGGACACCATATATTTT. The encoded protein is CASSQLGDTIYF.

CDR3 amino acids: CASSLRGLENTEAFF. Written as DNA, the CDR3 is TGTGCCAGCAGCTTGAGAGGGTTGGAGAACACTGAAGCTTTCTTT. The chain employs TRBV7-9 and TRBJ1-1; D remains unclear. The V end lost 3 bases, the J end lost 1 base, and 12 bases lay between the germline ends. The germline CDR1 and CDR2 sequences are SEHNR and FQNEAQ (reference sequence). This CDR3 region has 15 residues.

The V call is TRBV4-1, the J call TRBJ1-1, with D unclear. The CDR3 contains 19 residues. V was shortened by 0 bases and J by 5 bases, with 25 bases between the two germline ends. The germline V gene has CDR1 MGHRA and CDR2 YSYEKL. This CDR3 is CASSQERTTLGRRRTEAFF. Here the CDR3 DNA reads TGCGCCAGCAGCCAAGAAAGAACGACGCTAGGACGGAGGAGGACTGAAGCTTTCTTT.

V usage is TRBV7-9 and J usage is TRBJ2-5; the D gene is possibly TRBD2 (6 bases). Trimming removed 1 base from V and 5 bases from J, with 17 bases in between. The CDR3 has 16 amino acids. Germline assignment: CDR1 SEHNR and CDR2 FQNEAQ (reference sequence). The CDR3 DNA sequence: TGTGCCAGCAGCTTAGTTTGGGTACAACGGGGGGAGACCCAGTACTTC. Translation: CASSLVWVQRGETQYF.

The gene calls are TRBV24-1 and TRBJ2-1, with D possibly being TRBD2 (5 bases). Germline V gene sequence: CDR1 KGHDR, CDR2 SFDVKD. V was clipped by 3 bases and J by 1 base, with 15 bases between them. The CDR3 totals 17 residues. The CDR3 here is CATSDPPSGTSYNEQFF. The CDR3, as DNA: TGTGCCACCAGTGATCCCCCCAGCGGAACGTCCTACAATGAGCAGTTCTTC.

This clone appeared a few times. This chain joins TRBV7-9 and TRBJ2-5, with TRBD2 identical over 13 bases. V dropped 5 bases and J dropped 5; count of bases not matched to a gene: 11. This CDR3 is 17 amino acids long. Germline CDR1 and CDR2: SEHNR and FQNEAQ (reference sequence). The chain's CDR3 is CASSPQLGLAGLETQYF. The CDR3 nucleotides read TGTGCCAGCAGCCCCCAACTGGGACTAGCGGGGCTCGAGACCCAGTACTTC.

The V and J genes are TRBV6-1 and TRBJ1-1; TRBD1 matches at 7 bases. Germline lookup yields CDR1 MNHNS and CDR2 SASEGT. The CDR3 loop spans 17 amino acids. V shed 3 bases, J shed 0 bases, and the junction held 10 bases outside the gene matches. The CDR3 DNA sequence: TGTGCCAGCAGTGATTTCGAACGGACAGGCTTGAACACTGAAGCTTTCTTT. It translates to CASSDFERTGLNTEAFF.

In this sample, this clone turned up once. The chain carries TRBV7-3 and TRBJ2-2, with D perhaps assigned TRBD1 or TRBD2 (5 bases each). V was trimmed by 2 bases and J by 3 bases, leaving 7 bases between them. CDR1 SGHTA and CDR2 FQGTGA come from the germline V gene. This CDR3 spans 14 amino acids. The CDR3 DNA is TGTGCCAGCAGCTTAGGGGGTTACACCGGGGAGCTGTTTTTT. Encoded protein: CASSLGGYTGELFF.